A selection of T cell receptor beta chains follows, all from one sample in a study of CD4 T cells in relation to SARS-CoV-2 and coronaviruses. The table came from immunoSEQ multiplex PCR; TCRdb's copy has only in-frame clones and leaves some out. The sample shows around 40,000 clones, about 87% of them seen only once. For these receptors, no antigen is known. The sequencing input was naive CD4+ T cells from PBMCs, cultured in vitro. These receptors were taken from an adult with COVID-19. Both conserved end residues are part of each CDR3. Fields, in order: V gene, CDR3 protein.

>TRBV15
CATSRGGTSVYNEQFF
>TRBV11-2
CASSLGGFEQYF
>TRBV27
CASSSRTGDQETQYF
>TRBV7-2
CASSLLAAGGGETQYF
>TRBV18
CASSPDRDYPRNIQYF
>TRBV11-3
CASSSGTRVADTQYF
>TRBV7-3
CASSSPQANTQYF
>TRBV7-7
CASSALGRPLYNEQFF
>TRBV28
CATGTGGQPQHF
>TRBV18
CASVTGTGGTGELFF
>TRBV7-9
CASRGPGASQPQHF
>TRBV7-2
CASSLLQNYEQYF
>TRBV28
CASSLPGTAGEKLFF
>TRBV18
CASSPRANPGGTDTQYF
>TRBV7-2
CASTGGGARPPEQYF
>TRBV28
CASSVGGTIYGYTF
>TRBV7-9
CASSSGPIRTGESQPQHF
>TRBV7-9
CASSLVAGASYNEQFF
>TRBV6-4
CASRRVGRPYNEQFF
>TRBV30
CAWSRGRSYNEQFF
>TRBV5-4
CASSGAYEQYF
>TRBV29-1
CSVETTSRGDEQYF
>TRBV29-1
CSVDGSRVYNEQFF
>TRBV9
CASSPPSGSSAGELFF
>TRBV9
CASSEPRGGRKNTGELFF
>TRBV2
CASSADVYEQYF
>TRBV11-3
CASSLLGTSERNEQFF
>TRBV6-5
CASSLTSGSGAQYF
>TRBV5-6
CASSLTANYNEQFF
>TRBV6-5
CASSRGTSGRTKQFF
>TRBV28
CASSLSPGELFF
>TRBV25-1
CASSRPGTGGNYGYTF
>TRBV6-5
CASRVQGPYNEQFF
>TRBV9
CASSVRGNQETQYF
>TRBV12-3/TRBV12-4
CASGPGGSTEAFF